This T cell receptor beta chain was found in a study of blood T cell repertoires in COVID-19. Across the whole study: Whether acute or convalescent, the COVID-19 samples came from the United States, Italy and Spain. T cells, B-cell-depleted T cells, or PBMCs provided the cDNA or gDNA that served as material.

As handled by the study authors: From reference gene primer amplification, estimates of nucleated cell counts were derived. Some clones are missing from TCRdb's copy, which holds only in-frame ones; the method was immunoSEQ multiplex PCR. V, J and clone size reflect that table, while D and trimming were determined from the DNA. Here the sample spans 200,000 to 300,000 clones, 75% to 85% being singletons. Sequencing input: peripheral blood. This TCR derives from a human donor in a cohort sampled during active COVID-19.

CDR3 loop: CASSSPSGNTEAFF. The CDR3 bases are TGTGCCAGCAGTTCCCCGAGCGGGAACACTGAAGCTTTCTTT. This chain connects TRBV27 to TRBJ1-1; the D is unclear. The CDR3 consists of 14 residues. CDR1 and CDR2 (germline): MNHEY, SMNVEV (reference sequence). The V and J ends lost 4 bases and 1 base respectively, with 10 bases between them.